These 14 T cell receptor beta chains originate from one sample sequenced in a study of T cell changes during pregnancy in multiple sclerosis. Clones were sequenced by immunoSEQ multiplex PCR, and TCRdb holds only the in-frame ones, with some missing. The table shows 75,000 to 85,000 clones, with about 92% occurring only once. The sample was peripheral blood, taken in the second trimester of pregnancy. The receptors derive from a female donor with multiple sclerosis, enrolled in a pregnancy study.

This clone was observed once. The J gene is TRBJ2-2, the V gene TRBV9, with 9 bases identical to TRBD2. This CDR3 has 16 amino acids. J lost 6 bases, V lost 4 bases, and 10 bases had no gene match. CDR1 is SGDLS, CDR2 YYNGEE, per germline. DNA for the CDR3: TGTGCCAGCAGCACTGGACTAGCGAGCGCGCCCGGGGAGCTGTTTTTT. This encodes CASSTGLASAPGELFF.

This clone appeared a single time. The V and J genes are TRBV2 and TRBJ1-5; 7 bases are shared with TRBD1. This CDR3 comprises 14 residues. Losses at the gene ends were 4 bases for V and 4 bases for J; bases not matched to a gene: 4. CDR1 is SNHLY and CDR2 is FYNNEI in the germline V gene. CDR3 region: CASSGQGVNQPQHF. As DNA, the CDR3 is TGTGCCAGCAGTGGACAGGGTGTTAATCAGCCCCAGCATTTT.

J is TRBJ2-5 and V is TRBV14; no clear D gene. CDR1 SGHDN and CDR2 FVKESK come from the germline V gene. The CDR3 sequence is 15 residues long. V lost 1 base to trimming and J lost 1 base, with 10 bases between them. CDR3 sequence reads: CASSQAWATQETQYF. Here the CDR3 DNA reads TGTGCCAGCAGCCAAGCGTGGGCTACCCAAGAGACCCAGTACTTC.

The genes are TRBV6-1 and TRBJ2-1; 9 nucleotides line up with TRBD1. Per germline, CDR1 MNHNS and CDR2 SASEGT. The trim removed 7 bases at V and 2 bases at J, leaving 6 bases unmatched. The CDR3 is 15 amino acids. Written as DNA, the CDR3 is TGTGCCAGCACCGAGGGGGACAGGGCCTACAATGAGCAGTTCTTC. Protein product: CASTEGDRAYNEQFF.

The chain is built from TRBV6-1 and TRBJ1-3, with D unclear. V was clipped by 8 bases and J by 1 base, with 3 bases between them. The CDR3 sequence is 11 residues long. Germline V CDR1 and CDR2: MNHNS, SASEGT. CDR3 DNA: TGTGCCAGCCATTCTGGAAACACCATATATTTT. Translation gives CASHSGNTIYF.

The rearrangement uses TRBV6-5 and TRBJ2-1; D may be TRBD2 (5 bases). The germline V gene has CDR1 MNHEY and CDR2 SVGAGI. The CDR3 is made up of 14 amino acids. Trimming stripped 6 bases from V and 7 bases from J, with 16 bases between. In DNA form, the CDR3 reads TGTGCCAGCAGACTTCTGCGGGCCGGTAATGAGCAGTTCTTC. Protein: CASRLLRAGNEQFF.

This clone was recorded a few times. The chain joins TRBV2 to TRBJ1-1; no definite D call. This CDR3 is built from 12 residues. Germline CDR1 reads SNHLY; CDR2 reads FYNNEI. Trimming left V 5 bases short and J 1 base short, with 5 bases between. The CDR3 DNA sequence: TGTGCCAGCAGTCTCTCGAACACTGAAGCTTTCTTT. It is translated as CASSLSNTEAFF.

The rearrangement joins TRBV7-3 to TRBJ1-3; D gene unclear. CDR1 is SGHTA, CDR2 FQGTGA, per germline. V was shortened by 5 bases and J by 6 bases, with 14 bases between the two germline ends. This CDR3 region has 14 residues. The CDR3 sequence is CASSPGGFLNTIYF. Written as DNA, the CDR3 is TGTGCCAGCAGCCCAGGAGGATTTTTAAACACCATATATTTT.

This clone was observed a single time. V is TRBV6-1 and J is TRBJ2-7; possibly TRBD1 for D (6 bases). Germline CDR1 and CDR2: MNHNS and SASEGT. The CDR3 contains 13 residues. V was shortened by 4 bases and J by 7 bases, with 14 bases between the two germline ends. In DNA form, the CDR3 reads TGTGCCAGCAGTGCGACAGGCGTAAATGAGCAGTACTTC. This codes for CASSATGVNEQYF.

The V call is TRBV9, the J call TRBJ2-1, with 10 bases aligning to TRBD2. Germline V gives CDR1 SGDLS, CDR2 YYNGEE. This CDR3 has 18 residues. With 3 bases clipped from V and 6 bases from J, the junction kept 15 bases outside the gene matches. CDR3 residues: CASSGGGKLAGPSNEQFF. CDR3 nucleotide sequence: TGTGCCAGCAGCGGGGGGGGCAAACTAGCGGGGCCTTCCAATGAGCAGTTCTTC.

This chain uses TRBV5-1 with TRBJ2-2; possibly TRBD2 for D (7 bases). CDR3 size: 15 residues. Trimming took 0 bases from V and 4 from J, leaving 10 bases between them. The V gene's germline CDR1 is SGHRS and CDR2 YFSETQ. The chain's CDR3 is CASSLDGGATGELFF. In nucleotides, the CDR3 is TGCGCCAGCAGCTTGGATGGGGGGGCCACCGGGGAGCTGTTTTTT.

The V and J genes are TRBV19 and TRBJ1-5; 11 bases fit TRBD1. The CDR3 has 19 residues. Germline V gene lookup returns CDR1 LNHDA and CDR2 SQIVND (reference sequence). Trimming took 5 bases from V and 2 from J; bases not matched to a gene: 14. In DNA, the CDR3 is TGTGCCAGTAGTTCCCGGACAGGGGGCGTCCCCCAGGGCAATCAGCCCCAGCATTTT. It encodes CASSSRTGGVPQGNQPQHF.

The J gene is TRBJ2-5, the V gene TRBV18, with D possibly matching TRBD2 (6 bases). The CDR3 has 16 residues. V dropped 1 base and J dropped 0 bases, with 12 bases sitting between them. CDR1 and CDR2 (germline): KGHSH, LQKENI. Here the CDR3 DNA reads TGTGCCAGCTCACCACGTTACCGGGACTACCAAGAGACCCAGTACTTC. It encodes CASSPRYRDYQETQYF.

The V gene is TRBV18, the J gene TRBJ1-6; TRBD1 aligns across 7 bases. With V trimmed by 4 bases and J by 3 bases, 6 bases remained unmatched. The CDR3 has 16 residues. Germline CDR1 KGHSH, CDR2 LQKENI. The CDR3 spells CASSQSGQLYNSPLHF. In nucleotides, the CDR3 is TGTGCCAGCTCACAGTCGGGACAGCTCTATAATTCACCCCTCCACTTT. Combining the CDR3 with reference TRBV18 and TRBJ1-6 gives the whole variable domain NAGVMQNPRHLVRRRGQEARLRCSPMKGHSHVYWYRQLPEEGLKFMVYLQKENIIDESGMPKERFSAEFPKEGPSILRIQQVVRGDSAAYFCASSQSGQLYNSPLHFGNGTRLTVT.